This TCR beta chain stems from a study of cytomegalovirus exposure and HLA in healthy donors. On the study more broadly: A previous analysis identified 95 million to 130 million unique TCR beta sequences derived from 180 million or so T cells. Regarding the study as a whole: There were fewer than 200 TCR beta chains listed as cytomegalovirus-associated. As was reported, the HLA-A and HLA-B alleles of most subjects were accurately predicted from TCR beta sequences.

Researchers ran the PCR with 60 Vbeta and 13 Jbeta primers. Sequencing used immunoSEQ multiplex PCR; TCRdb keeps in-frame clones, though not all of them. The sample carries hundreds of thousands of clones, about 80% recorded once. Worth noting for this clone: Its antigen is unidentified.

Sequences were obtained from PBMCs. The receptor comes from a woman aged 55-69 years in good health and CMV-seropositive.

The CDR3 here is CASRSSGRVYEQYF. CDR3 nucleotide sequence: TGTGCCAGCAGGTCAAGCGGGAGGGTCTACGAGCAGTACTTC. The V call is TRBV2, the J call TRBJ2-7, with 10 bases fitting TRBD2. V shed 6 bases and J 3 bases; nucleotides not matched to a gene: 5. Germline loops: CDR1 SNHLY, CDR2 FYNNEI. The CDR3 covers 14 residues. The full variable domain, completed using reference TRBV2 and TRBJ2-7, is EPEVTQTPSHQVTQMGQEVILRCVPISNHLYFYWYRQILGQKVEFLVSFYNNEISEKSEIFDDQFSVERPDGSNFTLKIRSTKLEDSAMYFCASRSSGRVYEQYFGPGTRLTVT.